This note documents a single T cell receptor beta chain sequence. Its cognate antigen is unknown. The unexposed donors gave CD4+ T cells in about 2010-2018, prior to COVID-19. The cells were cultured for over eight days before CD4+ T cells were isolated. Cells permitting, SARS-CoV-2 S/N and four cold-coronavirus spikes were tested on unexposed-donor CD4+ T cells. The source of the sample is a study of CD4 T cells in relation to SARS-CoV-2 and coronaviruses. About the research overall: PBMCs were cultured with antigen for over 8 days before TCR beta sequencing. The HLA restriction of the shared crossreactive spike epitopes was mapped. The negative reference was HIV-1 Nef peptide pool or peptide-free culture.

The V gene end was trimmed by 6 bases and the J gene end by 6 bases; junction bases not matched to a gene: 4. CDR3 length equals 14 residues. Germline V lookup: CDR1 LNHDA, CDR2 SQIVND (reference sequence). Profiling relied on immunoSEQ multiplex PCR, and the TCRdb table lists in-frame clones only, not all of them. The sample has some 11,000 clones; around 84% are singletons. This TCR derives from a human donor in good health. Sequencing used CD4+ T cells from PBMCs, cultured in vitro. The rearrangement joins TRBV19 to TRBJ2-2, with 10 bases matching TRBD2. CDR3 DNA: TGTGCCAGTAGGCTAGCGGGAGCCCCCGGGGAGCTGTTTTTT. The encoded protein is CASRLAGAPGELFF. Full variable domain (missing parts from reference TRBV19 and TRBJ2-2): DGGITQSPKYLFRKEGQNVTLSCEQNLNHDAMYWYRQDPGQGLRLIYYSQIVNDFQKGDIAEGYSVSREKKESFPLTVTSAQKNPTAFYLCASRLAGAPGELFFGEGSRLTVL.